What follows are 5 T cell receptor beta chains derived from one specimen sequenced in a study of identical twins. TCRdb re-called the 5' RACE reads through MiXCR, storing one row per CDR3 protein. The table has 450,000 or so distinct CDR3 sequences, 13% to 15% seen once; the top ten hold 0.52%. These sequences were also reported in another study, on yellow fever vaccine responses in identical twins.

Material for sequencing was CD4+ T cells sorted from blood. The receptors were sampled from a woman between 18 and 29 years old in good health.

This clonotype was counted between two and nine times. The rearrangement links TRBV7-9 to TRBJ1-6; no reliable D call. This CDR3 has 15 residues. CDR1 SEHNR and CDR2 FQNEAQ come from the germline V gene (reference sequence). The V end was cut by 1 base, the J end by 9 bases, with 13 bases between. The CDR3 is CASSLEVVSRSPLHF. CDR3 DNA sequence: TGTGCCAGCAGCTTAGAGGTTGTCAGCCGTTCACCCCTCCACTTT.

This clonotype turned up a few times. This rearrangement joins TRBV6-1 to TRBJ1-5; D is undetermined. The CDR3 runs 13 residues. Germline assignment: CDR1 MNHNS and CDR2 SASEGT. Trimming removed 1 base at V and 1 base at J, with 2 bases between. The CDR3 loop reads CASSEVSNQPQHF. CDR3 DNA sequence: TGTGCCAGCAGTGAAGTGAGCAATCAGCCCCAGCATTTT.

CDR3 sequence (DNA): TGTGCCAGCAGCGTGACTAGAGGGGATCCGCAGTATTTT. Its protein is CASSVTRGDPQYF. The chain couples TRBV11-2 to TRBJ2-3, with D possibly matching TRBD2 (6 bases). The V gene lost 5 bases and the J gene lost 10 bases, with 16 bases spanning the gap. Germline CDR1 and CDR2: SGHAT and FQNNGV. The CDR3 length is 13 residues.

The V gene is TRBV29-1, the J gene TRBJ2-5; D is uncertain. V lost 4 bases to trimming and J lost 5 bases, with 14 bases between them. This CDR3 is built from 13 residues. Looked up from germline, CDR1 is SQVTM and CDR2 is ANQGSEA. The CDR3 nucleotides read TGCAGCGTTGCCCATGGTGTGAGGGAGACCCAGTACTTC. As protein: CSVAHGVRETQYF.

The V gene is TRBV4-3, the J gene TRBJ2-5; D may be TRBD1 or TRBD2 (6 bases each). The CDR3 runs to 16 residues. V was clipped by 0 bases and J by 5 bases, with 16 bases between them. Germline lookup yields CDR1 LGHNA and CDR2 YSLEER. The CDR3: CASSQDRGPTGETQYF. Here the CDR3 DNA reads TGCGCCAGCAGCCAAGATCGGGGGCCGACTGGGGAGACCCAGTACTTC.